A selection of T cell receptor beta chains follows, all from one sample in a study of T cell responses to AZD1222 COVID-19 vaccine. Clones were sequenced by immunoSEQ multiplex PCR, and TCRdb holds only the in-frame ones, with some missing. This table holds 160,000 or so clones, under 95% found once. The starting material was peripheral blood, obtained 28 days after the second AZD1222 dose. All receptors derive from an adult who received the AZD1222 COVID-19 vaccine. The CDR3 runs from the conserved cysteine through the conserved F or W. D genes are given only for firm matches. For some rows the clone size is stated as once, few or many, or as a class when expanded; others skip it.

j_call: TRBJ1-1; clone_size: NA; d_call: NA; v_call: TRBV14; cdr3_nt: TGTGCCAGCAGCCAAGAATTATGGACAGACGCTTTCTTT; cdr3_aa: CASSQELWTDAFF
j_call: TRBJ1-5; clone_size: NA; d_call: NA; v_call: TRBV12-5; cdr3_nt: TGTGCTAGTGGTTTTCGCAACACGGAGCAGCCCCAGCATTTT; cdr3_aa: CASGFRNTEQPQHF
j_call: TRBJ2-7; clone_size: NA; d_call: TRBD2; v_call: TRBV20-1; cdr3_nt: TGCAGTGCTAATGACCCGGGGGGGCTTGGGGACGAGCAGTACTTC; cdr3_aa: CSANDPGGLGDEQYF
j_call: TRBJ1-1; clone_size: NA; d_call: NA; v_call: TRBV6-5; cdr3_nt: TGTGCCAGCAACATTCGGAGTGGCCAAGAAGCTTTCTTT; cdr3_aa: CASNIRSGQEAFF
j_call: TRBJ1-1; clone_size: NA; d_call: TRBD1; v_call: TRBV18; cdr3_nt: TGTGCCAGCTCAGCAGAACAGGGGTATATCACTGAAGCTTTCTTT; cdr3_aa: CASSAEQGYITEAFF
j_call: TRBJ2-3; clone_size: NA; d_call: NA; v_call: TRBV10-3; cdr3_nt: TGTGCCATCAAGGCGGGGAGCACAGATACGCAGTATTTT; cdr3_aa: CAIKAGSTDTQYF
j_call: TRBJ1-1; clone_size: NA; d_call: TRBD1; v_call: TRBV4-1; cdr3_nt: TGCGCCAGCAGCCACGGGGGACAGGGGAACACTGAAGCTTTCTTT; cdr3_aa: CASSHGGQGNTEAFF
j_call: TRBJ1-2; clone_size: NA; d_call: NA; v_call: TRBV5-1; cdr3_nt: TGCGCCAGCAGTTTGGGGCCCCCTAACTATGGCTACACCTTC; cdr3_aa: CASSLGPPNYGYTF
j_call: TRBJ2-1; clone_size: NA; d_call: TRBD2; v_call: TRBV4-2; cdr3_nt: TGTGCCAGCAGCGAACGAACGACTAGCCCCCTCCTCTACAATGAGCAGTTCTTC; cdr3_aa: CASSERTTSPLLYNEQFF
j_call: TRBJ1-1; clone_size: NA; d_call: NA; v_call: TRBV6-1; cdr3_nt: TGTGCCAGCAGTGAGGCAGGTGAGAACACTGAAGCTTTCTTT; cdr3_aa: CASSEAGENTEAFF
j_call: TRBJ1-5; clone_size: NA; d_call: NA; v_call: TRBV2; cdr3_nt: TGTGCCAGCAGTATTGAACAGGTAAATCAGCCCCAGCATTTT; cdr3_aa: CASSIEQVNQPQHF
j_call: TRBJ2-7; clone_size: once; d_call: NA; v_call: TRBV12-3/TRBV12-4; cdr3_nt: TGTGCCAGCAGTTTACACCGGGACCCTATAAATTTC; cdr3_aa: CASSLHRDPINF
j_call: TRBJ1-1; clone_size: NA; d_call: NA; v_call: TRBV10-3; cdr3_nt: TGTGCCATCAGTGCAAACGAGGGAACTGAAGCTTTCTTT; cdr3_aa: CAISANEGTEAFF
j_call: TRBJ1-5; clone_size: NA; d_call: NA; v_call: TRBV3-1/TRBV3-2; cdr3_nt: TGTGCCAGCAGCGAAGGGTCATTATATCAGCCCCAGCATTTT; cdr3_aa: CASSEGSLYQPQHF
j_call: TRBJ1-5; clone_size: NA; d_call: NA; v_call: TRBV10-3; cdr3_nt: TGTGCCATCAGCAACCAGCATAGCAATCAGCCCCAGCATTTT; cdr3_aa: CAISNQHSNQPQHF
j_call: TRBJ1-1; clone_size: NA; d_call: NA; v_call: TRBV3-1/TRBV3-2; cdr3_nt: TGTGCCAGCAGCCCGTTTGGGGCGAACACTGAAGCTTTCTTT; cdr3_aa: CASSPFGANTEAFF
j_call: TRBJ1-6; clone_size: NA; d_call: NA; v_call: TRBV5-5; cdr3_nt: TGTGCCAGCAGGCGACAGGTGGATTCACCCCTCCACTTT; cdr3_aa: CASRRQVDSPLHF
j_call: TRBJ2-5; clone_size: NA; d_call: NA; v_call: TRBV9; cdr3_nt: TGTGCCAGCAGCGTAGGACGGCTGAAAGAGACCCAGTACTTC; cdr3_aa: CASSVGRLKETQYF
j_call: TRBJ1-5; clone_size: NA; d_call: NA; v_call: TRBV18; cdr3_nt: TGTGCCAGCTCGGGGACGGACGAGGGTCAGCCCCAGCATTTT; cdr3_aa: CASSGTDEGQPQHF
j_call: TRBJ2-5; clone_size: NA; d_call: TRBD1; v_call: TRBV30; cdr3_nt: TGTGCCTGGAGAGGGACAGCCCAAGAGACCCAGTACTTC; cdr3_aa: CAWRGTAQETQYF
j_call: TRBJ1-1; clone_size: NA; d_call: TRBD1; v_call: TRBV7-2; cdr3_nt: TGTGCCAGCAGCTTAGCGGGACAGGGGGCTTCTTTTGGGGCTTTCTTT; cdr3_aa: CASSLAGQGASFGAFF
j_call: TRBJ1-1; clone_size: NA; d_call: NA; v_call: TRBV19; cdr3_nt: TGTGCCACCGACCCTACTTCGAGGGGGAACACTGAAGCTTTCTTT; cdr3_aa: CATDPTSRGNTEAFF
j_call: TRBJ1-1; clone_size: NA; d_call: NA; v_call: TRBV7-9; cdr3_nt: TGTGCCAGCAGCCCCCGACGGCTGGGGTCCACTGAAGCTTTCTTT; cdr3_aa: CASSPRRLGSTEAFF
j_call: TRBJ1-4; clone_size: once; d_call: TRBD1; v_call: TRBV5-1; cdr3_nt: TGCGCCAGCAGCTCCGGACAGGACGGTGAAAAACTGTTTTTT; cdr3_aa: CASSSGQDGEKLFF
j_call: TRBJ1-4; clone_size: NA; d_call: TRBD1; v_call: TRBV19; cdr3_nt: TGTGCCAGTAGTTCGCTGACAGGGCGGCGTGAAAAACTGTTTTTT; cdr3_aa: CASSSLTGRREKLFF
j_call: TRBJ2-3; clone_size: NA; d_call: NA; v_call: TRBV27; cdr3_nt: TGTGCCAGCAGCTCGGACCGGTCGTATACGCAGTATTTT; cdr3_aa: CASSSDRSYTQYF
j_call: TRBJ1-6; clone_size: NA; d_call: TRBD1; v_call: TRBV18; cdr3_nt: TGTGCCAGCTCACCACGGGAGGGGGCGCTTAATTCACCCCTCCACTTT; cdr3_aa: CASSPREGALNSPLHF
j_call: TRBJ1-6; clone_size: NA; d_call: NA; v_call: TRBV6-6; cdr3_nt: TGTGCCAGCAGTTACGCGGCAGGGAAAACCAATTCACCCCTCCACTTT; cdr3_aa: CASSYAAGKTNSPLHF
j_call: TRBJ1-2; clone_size: NA; d_call: NA; v_call: TRBV2; cdr3_nt: TGTGCCAGCAGGACCCCTCCCGGGGAGAACTATGGCTACACCTTC; cdr3_aa: CASRTPPGENYGYTF
j_call: TRBJ2-5; clone_size: NA; d_call: TRBD1; v_call: TRBV18; cdr3_nt: TGTGCCAGCTCACCTACCCCGACCGGGACAGGGGGCAGAGAGACCCAGTACTTC; cdr3_aa: CASSPTPTGTGGRETQYF
j_call: TRBJ1-6; clone_size: NA; d_call: NA; v_call: TRBV7-8; cdr3_nt: TGTGCCAGCAGCTTGAGAAAGGGGTATAATTCACCCCTCCACTTT; cdr3_aa: CASSLRKGYNSPLHF
j_call: TRBJ1-4; clone_size: NA; d_call: TRBD1; v_call: TRBV5-1; cdr3_nt: TGCGCCAGCAGCGAAGGGACAGGGTTATATGAAAAACTGTTTTTT; cdr3_aa: CASSEGTGLYEKLFF
j_call: TRBJ1-4; clone_size: NA; d_call: TRBD1; v_call: TRBV7-6; cdr3_nt: TGTGCCAGCAGCTCTTGGACAGGAGATAATGAAAAACTGTTTTTT; cdr3_aa: CASSSWTGDNEKLFF
j_call: TRBJ2-7; clone_size: NA; d_call: NA; v_call: TRBV15; cdr3_nt: TGTGCCACATCCTCGGGCTATGGCGAGCAGTACTTC; cdr3_aa: CATSSGYGEQYF
j_call: TRBJ2-3; clone_size: NA; d_call: TRBD2; v_call: TRBV5-4; cdr3_nt: TGTGCCAGCAGCTTACTAGCGGGGGGATTGACAGATACGCAGTATTTT; cdr3_aa: CASSLLAGGLTDTQYF
j_call: TRBJ2-7; clone_size: NA; d_call: NA; v_call: TRBV14; cdr3_nt: TGTGCCAGCAGCCAACCGGGGACGTACGAGCAGTACTTC; cdr3_aa: CASSQPGTYEQYF
j_call: TRBJ1-2; clone_size: NA; d_call: NA; v_call: TRBV9; cdr3_nt: TGTGCCAGCAGCCCTCAGGACAGTAACTATGGCTACACCTTC; cdr3_aa: CASSPQDSNYGYTF
j_call: TRBJ2-2; clone_size: NA; d_call: NA; v_call: TRBV4-1; cdr3_nt: TGCGCCAGCAGCCAAGGCGTCGGCGCCGGGGAGCTGTTTTTT; cdr3_aa: CASSQGVGAGELFF
j_call: TRBJ2-1; clone_size: NA; d_call: TRBD2; v_call: TRBV6-6; cdr3_nt: TGTGCCAGCAGTTACCCCAGCGGGGGGGGGCACAATGAGCAGTTCTTC; cdr3_aa: CASSYPSGGGHNEQFF
j_call: TRBJ2-7; clone_size: NA; d_call: NA; v_call: TRBV18; cdr3_nt: TGTGCCAGCTCACCACCGGTATTTCAGAATTCCTACGAGCAGTACTTC; cdr3_aa: CASSPPVFQNSYEQYF
j_call: TRBJ1-2; clone_size: NA; d_call: NA; v_call: TRBV11-2; cdr3_nt: TGTGCCAGCAGCTTACAGGACTATGGCTACACCTTC; cdr3_aa: CASSLQDYGYTF
j_call: TRBJ2-5; clone_size: NA; d_call: NA; v_call: TRBV9; cdr3_nt: TGTGCCAGCAGCGTACCCCAGCCCCAGTACTTC; cdr3_aa: CASSVPQPQYF
j_call: TRBJ2-5; clone_size: NA; d_call: TRBD2; v_call: TRBV19; cdr3_nt: TGTGCCAGTAGCCGGGGGGAAGTGCAAGAGACCCAGTACTTC; cdr3_aa: CASSRGEVQETQYF
j_call: TRBJ2-1; clone_size: NA; d_call: TRBD2; v_call: TRBV9; cdr3_nt: TGTGCCAGCAGCGCCTCGGGACTAGCGGCCTATGAGCAGTTCTTC; cdr3_aa: CASSASGLAAYEQFF
j_call: TRBJ1-1; clone_size: NA; d_call: TRBD1; v_call: TRBV2; cdr3_nt: TGTGCCAGCAGTCATCCGACAGGGATGAACACTGAAGCTTTCTTT; cdr3_aa: CASSHPTGMNTEAFF
j_call: TRBJ1-2; clone_size: NA; d_call: NA; v_call: TRBV28; cdr3_nt: TGTGCCAGCCAGGGGCCATATAACTATGGCTACACCTTC; cdr3_aa: CASQGPYNYGYTF
j_call: TRBJ2-2; clone_size: NA; d_call: NA; v_call: TRBV27; cdr3_nt: TGTGCCAGCAGTTTATCGGCGACCGGGGAGCTGTTTTTT; cdr3_aa: CASSLSATGELFF
j_call: TRBJ2-5; clone_size: NA; d_call: NA; v_call: TRBV20-1; cdr3_nt: TGCAGTCATCGAGAGACCCAGTACTTC; cdr3_aa: CSHRETQYF
j_call: TRBJ2-1; clone_size: NA; d_call: NA; v_call: TRBV10-3; cdr3_nt: TGTGCCACCTCCTTTATCTCCTCGGACATCAATTACAATGAGCAGTTCTTC; cdr3_aa: CATSFISSDINYNEQFF
j_call: TRBJ2-3; clone_size: NA; d_call: NA; v_call: TRBV18; cdr3_nt: TGTGCCAGCTCACCACCGAGAACACTAACTACACCAGATACGCAGTATTTT; cdr3_aa: CASSPPRTLTTPDTQYF
j_call: TRBJ1-5; clone_size: NA; d_call: NA; v_call: TRBV30; cdr3_nt: TGTGCCTGGAGTGGGGGTCTGGTTCAGCCCCAGCATTTT; cdr3_aa: CAWSGGLVQPQHF
j_call: TRBJ1-6; clone_size: NA; d_call: NA; v_call: TRBV6-5; cdr3_nt: TGTGCCAGCAGAGATGTAAATTCACCCCTCCACTTT; cdr3_aa: CASRDVNSPLHF
j_call: TRBJ1-3; clone_size: NA; d_call: NA; v_call: TRBV11-1; cdr3_nt: TGTGCCAGCACCCTCGATCCTGGAAACACCATATATTTT; cdr3_aa: CASTLDPGNTIYF
j_call: TRBJ2-1; clone_size: NA; d_call: NA; v_call: TRBV19; cdr3_nt: NA; cdr3_aa: CASSPWAVGSGPSFF
j_call: TRBJ1-2; clone_size: once; d_call: TRBD1; v_call: TRBV12-3/TRBV12-4; cdr3_nt: TGTGCCAGTACGCGCAGGGGGACCTATGGCTACACCTTC; cdr3_aa: CASTRRGTYGYTF
j_call: TRBJ2-7; clone_size: NA; d_call: NA; v_call: TRBV19; cdr3_nt: TGTGCCAGTAGTATTATAGGCGGCTCCTACGAGCAGTACTTC; cdr3_aa: CASSIIGGSYEQYF
j_call: TRBJ2-1; clone_size: NA; d_call: TRBD2; v_call: TRBV2; cdr3_nt: TGTGCCAGCAGCGCCTTGCCCGATACTAGCGGGCCCAGCAATGAGCAGTTCTTC; cdr3_aa: CASSALPDTSGPSNEQFF
j_call: TRBJ1-1; clone_size: NA; d_call: NA; v_call: TRBV6-6; cdr3_nt: TGTGCCAGCAGTTTCACGCTCGGGGAGACTGAAGCTTTCTTT; cdr3_aa: CASSFTLGETEAFF
j_call: TRBJ1-5; clone_size: NA; d_call: NA; v_call: TRBV9; cdr3_nt: TGTGCCAGCAGCGAGGCAGGGAGCAGCAATCAGCCCCAGCATTTT; cdr3_aa: CASSEAGSSNQPQHF